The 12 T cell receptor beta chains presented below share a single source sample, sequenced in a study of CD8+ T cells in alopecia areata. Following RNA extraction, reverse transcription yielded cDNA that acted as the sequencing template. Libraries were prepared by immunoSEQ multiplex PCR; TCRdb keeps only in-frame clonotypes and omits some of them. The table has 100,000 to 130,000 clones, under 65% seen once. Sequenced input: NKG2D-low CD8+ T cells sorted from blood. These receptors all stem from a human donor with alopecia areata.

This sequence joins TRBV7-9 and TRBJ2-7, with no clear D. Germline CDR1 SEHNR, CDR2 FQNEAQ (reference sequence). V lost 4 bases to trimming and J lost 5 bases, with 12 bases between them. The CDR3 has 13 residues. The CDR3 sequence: CASSSPALDEQYF. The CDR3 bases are TGTGCCAGCAGCTCGCCCGCCCTAGACGAGCAGTACTTC.

The CDR3 DNA follows: TGTGCCAGCAGTTTACTGTCTTTAGCGGGAGGGTGGGATACGCAGTATTTT. Translating it yields CASSLLSLAGGWDTQYF. The rearrangement links TRBV27 to TRBJ2-3; 11 nucleotides match TRBD2. The germline gives CDR1 MNHEY, CDR2 SMNVEV (reference sequence). V gave up 2 bases and J gave up 6 bases; unmatched junction bases: 10. The CDR3 spans 17 residues.

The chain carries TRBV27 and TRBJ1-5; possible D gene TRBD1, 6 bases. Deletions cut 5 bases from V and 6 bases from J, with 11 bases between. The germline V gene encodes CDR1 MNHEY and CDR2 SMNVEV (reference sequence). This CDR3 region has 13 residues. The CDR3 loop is CASSARGFQPQHF. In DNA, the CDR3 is TGTGCCAGCAGTGCAAGGGGGTTTCAGCCCCAGCATTTT.

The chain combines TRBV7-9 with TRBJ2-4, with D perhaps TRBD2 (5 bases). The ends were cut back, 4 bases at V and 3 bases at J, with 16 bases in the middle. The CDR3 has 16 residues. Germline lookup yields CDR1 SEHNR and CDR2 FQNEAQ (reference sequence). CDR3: CASSSAGWVDKNIQYF. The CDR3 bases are TGTGCCAGCAGCTCCGCGGGTTGGGTTGACAAAAACATTCAGTACTTC.

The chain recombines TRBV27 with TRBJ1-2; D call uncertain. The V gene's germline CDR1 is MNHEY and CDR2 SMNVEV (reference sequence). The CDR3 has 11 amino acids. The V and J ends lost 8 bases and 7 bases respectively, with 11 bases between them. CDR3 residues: CASSGGFGYTF. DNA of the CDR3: TGTGCCAGCTCGGGAGGGTTTGGCTACACCTTC.

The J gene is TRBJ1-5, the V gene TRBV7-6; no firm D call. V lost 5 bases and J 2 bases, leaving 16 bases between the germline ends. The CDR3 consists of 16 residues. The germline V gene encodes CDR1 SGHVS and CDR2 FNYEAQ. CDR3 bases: TGTGCCAGCAGCCCGGGGAGTCCCCAGGGCAATCAGCCCCAGCATTTT. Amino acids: CASSPGSPQGNQPQHF.

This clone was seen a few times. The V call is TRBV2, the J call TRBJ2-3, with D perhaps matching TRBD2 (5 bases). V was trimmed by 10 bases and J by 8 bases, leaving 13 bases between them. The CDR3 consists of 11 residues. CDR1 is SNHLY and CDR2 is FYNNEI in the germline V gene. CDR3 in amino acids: CATPGMATQYF. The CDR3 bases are TGTGCCACCCCGGGGATGGCTACGCAGTATTTT.

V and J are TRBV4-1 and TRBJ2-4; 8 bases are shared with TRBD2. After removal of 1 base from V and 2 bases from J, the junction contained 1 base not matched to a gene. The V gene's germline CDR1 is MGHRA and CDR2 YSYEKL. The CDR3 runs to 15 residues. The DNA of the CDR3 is TGCGCCAGCAGCCAAGTAGCGGGGCCCAAAAACATTCAGTACTTC. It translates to CASSQVAGPKNIQYF.

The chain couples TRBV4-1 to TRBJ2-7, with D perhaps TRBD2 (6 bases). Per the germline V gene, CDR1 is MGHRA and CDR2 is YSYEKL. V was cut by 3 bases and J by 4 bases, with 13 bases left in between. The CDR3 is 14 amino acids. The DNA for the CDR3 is TGCGCCAGCAGCCAGGAGGGCTCCGAATACGAGCAGTACTTC. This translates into CASSQEGSEYEQYF.

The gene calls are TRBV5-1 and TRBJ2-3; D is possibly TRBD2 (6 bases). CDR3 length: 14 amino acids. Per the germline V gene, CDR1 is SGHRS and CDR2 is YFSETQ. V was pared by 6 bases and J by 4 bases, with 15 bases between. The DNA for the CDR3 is TGCGCCAGCACCAAGTTCGGAGGGCCAGATACGCAGTATTTT. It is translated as CASTKFGGPDTQYF. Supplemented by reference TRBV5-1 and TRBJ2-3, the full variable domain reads KAGVTQTPRYLIKTRGQQVTLSCSPISGHRSVSWYQQTPGQGLQFLFEYFSETQRNKGNFPGRFSGRQFSNSRSEMNVSTLELGDSALYLCASTKFGGPDTQYFGPGTRLTVL.

The CDR3 reads CSVGSGSYNEQFF. The CDR3 bases are TGCAGCGTTGGTAGCGGGAGCTACAATGAGCAGTTCTTC. The chain has TRBV29-1 and TRBJ2-1, with TRBD2 matching over 9 bases. Trimming took 4 bases from V and 3 from J; bases not matched to a gene: 1. CDR1 SQVTM and CDR2 ANQGSEA come from the germline V gene. The CDR3 extends over 13 amino acids.

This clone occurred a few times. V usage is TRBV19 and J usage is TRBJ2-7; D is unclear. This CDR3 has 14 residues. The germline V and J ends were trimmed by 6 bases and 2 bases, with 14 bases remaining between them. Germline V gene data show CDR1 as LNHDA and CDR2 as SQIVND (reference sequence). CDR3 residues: CASRVSESAYEQYF. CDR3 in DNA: TGTGCCAGTAGGGTTTCGGAGTCGGCCTACGAGCAGTACTTC.